This TCR beta chain was recorded in a study of memory CD4+ T cells and cytomegalovirus serostatus. About the research overall: This sample comes from healthy Belgian adults, eight or nine CMV seropositive, around 26 seronegative.

Study observations and caveats: About two fifths of the roughly 150 known CMV-associated TCRbeta sequences appeared in CD4+ memory.

In the case of this clone: Its antigen is unknown.

Data came from immunoSEQ multiplex PCR; TCRdb stores just in-frame clones and leaves some out. The table lists about 64,000 clones, approximately 80% of them singletons. Single viable CD3+CD4+CD8-CD45RO+ cells were sorted as the memory CD4+ T cells. The V end lost 5 bases, the J end lost 0 bases, and 5 bases lay between the germline ends. The germline V gene has CDR1 SGHVS and CDR2 FQNEAQ. The CDR3 spans 13 residues. This chain links TRBV7-8 with TRBJ1-5; D is uncertain. This sequence originates from an adult in good health and CMV-seronegative. The specimen sequenced was memory CD4+ T cells from blood. The CDR3 DNA reads TGTGCCAGCAGCCAATATAGCAATCAGCCCCAGCATTTT. Protein product: CASSQYSNQPQHF.